This entry features one T cell receptor beta chain sequence. Its antigen is unidentified. The data belong to a study of OX40 agonist ivuxolimab in advanced cancers. Background on the study: The treatment was a fully human IgG2 OX40 agonist, ivuxolimab. Prior checkpoint blockade (anti-PD-1, anti-PD-L1 or anti-CTLA-4) was permitted; under 50% had it. Study conclusions and caveats: Circulating CD4+ and CD8+ T cells showed clonal expansion by week 6 at 0.1 to 3.0 mg/kg.

Only in-frame clones appear in the TCRdb table, and some are missing; sequencing was by immunoSEQ multiplex PCR. The data contain under 90,000 clones, roughly 84% of them seen just once; the ten biggest clones take up 2.1%. The junction had 4 bases not matched to a gene; V was cut back by 2 bases and J by 4 bases. CDR1 is SGHRS and CDR2 is YFSETQ in the germline V gene. CDR3 size: 15 residues. J is TRBJ1-4 and V is TRBV5-1; 8 nucleotides match TRBD1. The receptor comes from an adult with an advanced solid tumor such as melanoma, head and neck, liver or kidney cancer. The sample in question was CD4+ or CD8+ T cells sorted from blood, obtained in a trial of the OX40 agonist ivuxolimab. In DNA form, the CDR3 reads TGCGCCAGCAGCTTTTCGACAGGGGATAATGAAAAACTGTTTTTT. Its protein is CASSFSTGDNEKLFF.